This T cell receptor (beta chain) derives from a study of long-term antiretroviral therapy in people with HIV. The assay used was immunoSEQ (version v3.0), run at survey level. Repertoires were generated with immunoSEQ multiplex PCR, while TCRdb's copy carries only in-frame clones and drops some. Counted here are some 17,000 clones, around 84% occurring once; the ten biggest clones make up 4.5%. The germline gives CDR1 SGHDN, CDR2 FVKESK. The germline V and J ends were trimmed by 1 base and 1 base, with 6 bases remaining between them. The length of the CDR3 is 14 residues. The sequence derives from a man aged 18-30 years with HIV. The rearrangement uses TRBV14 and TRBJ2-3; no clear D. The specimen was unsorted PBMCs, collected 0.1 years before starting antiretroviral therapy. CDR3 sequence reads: CASSQGPGTDTQYF. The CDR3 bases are TGTGCCAGCAGCCAAGGGCCGGGCACAGATACGCAGTATTTT.